The clone carrying this TCR beta chain appeared a single time. Antigen specificity is unknown. This sample was included in a study of T cell responses to AZD1222 COVID-19 vaccine. TCRdb's table, derived via immunoSEQ multiplex PCR, lists solely in-frame clones and lacks some. Seen here are about 210,000 clones, less than 95% observed once, and the top ten hold 1.5% to 2%. Findings and limits, study-wide: In a largely white British group with more females than males, clonal diversity was possibly underestimated. The breadth and depth of Spike-specific TCRs increased once two AZD1222 doses had been given.

The CDR3 runs 13 residues. This rearrangement joins TRBV12-2 to TRBJ2-5; TRBD1, the table's D call, lacks a check against the DNA. TRBV12-2 is annotated as a pseudogene. The source material was peripheral blood, sampled 28 days after the second dose of the MenACWY control vaccine. The source of this sequence is an adult who received the MenACWY meningococcal vaccine as a control. CDR3 region: CASRPGVRKTQYF. Written as DNA, the CDR3 is TGTGCAAGTCGCCCAGGGGTTCGGAAGACCCAGTACTTC.